Following are 15 T cell receptor beta chains from one sample sequenced in a study of blood T cell repertoires in COVID-19. Generated by immunoSEQ multiplex PCR, the TCRdb table keeps only in-frame clones and is missing some. Among 300,000 to 350,000 clones listed, roughly 89% were seen once. The source material was peripheral blood. Receptor source: a man between 25 and 39 years old with COVID-19, enrolled during active disease.

The rearrangement uses TRBV6-6 and TRBJ1-5; D remains unclear. The CDR3 length is 13 residues. Germline lookup yields CDR1 MNHNY and CDR2 SVGAGI (reference sequence). V gave up 7 bases and J gave up 11 bases, with 18 bases separating them. As DNA, the CDR3 is TGTGCCAGCAACCCCTTGGTGGGCACAGCCCAGCATTTT. Translated, it gives CASNPLVGTAQHF.

The chain joins TRBV11-3 to TRBJ2-1, with a tentative D call TRBD2 (6 bases). The CDR3 consists of 11 residues. Deletions cut 5 bases from V and 9 bases from J, with 8 bases between. Germline CDR1 and CDR2: SGHNT and YENEEA. Here the CDR3 reads CASSAAGEQFF. The CDR3 DNA reads as TGTGCCAGCAGCGCAGCGGGTGAGCAGTTCTTC. The full variable domain, completed using reference TRBV11-3 and TRBJ2-1, is EAGVVQSPRYKIIEKKQPVAFWCNPISGHNTLYWYLQNLGQGPELLIRYENEEAVDDSQLPKDRFSAERLKGVDSTLKIQPAELGDSAVYLCASSAAGEQFFGPGTRLTVL.

The chain carries TRBV28 and TRBJ1-5; 9 positions match TRBD1. Looked up from germline, CDR1 is MDHEN and CDR2 is SYDVKM. With V trimmed by 4 bases and J by 7 bases, 2 bases remained unmatched. The CDR3 extends over 13 amino acids. CDR3: CASSWDRDQPQHF. As DNA, the CDR3 is TGTGCCAGCAGTTGGGACAGGGACCAGCCCCAGCATTTT.

V and J are TRBV7-2 and TRBJ2-3; 7 positions agree with TRBD1. Germline V gene sequence: CDR1 SGHTA, CDR2 FQGNSA. V lost 3 bases, J lost 9 bases, and 3 bases stayed unmatched. The CDR3 extends over 12 amino acids. The CDR3, as DNA: TGTGCCAGCAGCTTTCCGGGACAGACGCAGTATTTT. As protein: CASSFPGQTQYF.

The V and J genes are TRBV5-4 and TRBJ2-7, with a possible D match to TRBD1 (6 bases). This CDR3 is built from 15 residues. Trimming pared 1 base from V and 2 bases from J, leaving 13 bases between. In germline, CDR1 is SGHNT, CDR2 YYREEE (reference sequence). The CDR3 loop reads CASSLSLTGTYEQYF. The CDR3 DNA reads TGTGCCAGCAGCTTGTCTTTGACAGGAACCTACGAGCAGTACTTC.

The chain recombines TRBV28 with TRBJ1-5; TRBD1 is a possible D gene (5 bases). Germline V gene sequence: CDR1 MDHEN, CDR2 SYDVKM. V was trimmed by 1 base and J by 2 bases, leaving 12 bases between them. The CDR3 loop spans 16 amino acids. The chain's CDR3 is CASSLSQGRGNQPQHF. The CDR3 region has the DNA TGTGCCAGCAGTTTATCGCAGGGTAGGGGCAATCAGCCCCAGCATTTT.

The chain is built from TRBV10-3 and TRBJ2-1; the match to TRBD1 covers 9 bases. Germline V gene lookup returns CDR1 ENHRY and CDR2 SYGVKD. The V segment lost 6 bases and the J segment 0 bases; nucleotides outside the gene matches: 9. The CDR3 consists of 17 residues. CDR3 nucleotide sequence: TGTGCCATCAGCCACCTGGGACAGGGAGACTCCTACAATGAGCAGTTCTTC. Amino acid sequence: CAISHLGQGDSYNEQFF.

V gene TRBV28 combines with J gene TRBJ1-6; 7 nucleotides match TRBD1. CDR3 length: 14 amino acids. The ends lost 7 bases at V and 6 bases at J; junction bases unmatched: 6. CDR1 and CDR2 (germline): MDHEN, SYDVKM. The CDR3 coding sequence is TGTGCCAGCACCACCGGGACAGCTAATTCACCCCTCCACTTT. The encoded protein is CASTTGTANSPLHF.

The chain joins TRBV28 to TRBJ1-5; the D gene is possibly TRBD1 (6 bases). The CDR3 runs to 16 residues. Germline loops: CDR1 MDHEN, CDR2 SYDVKM. The germline V and J ends were trimmed by 4 bases and 5 bases, with 18 bases remaining between them. Here the CDR3 DNA reads TGTGCCAGCAGTTCGTGGCAGGGGTCCATCTATCAGCCCCAGCATTTT. As protein: CASSSWQGSIYQPQHF.

V gene TRBV3-1 (or the pseudogene TRBV3-2) combines with J gene TRBJ2-1; D unresolved. The CDR3 is 14 residues long. Germline values: CDR1 LGHDT, CDR2 YNNKEL (reference sequence). V lost 3 bases to trimming and J lost 9 bases, with 15 bases between them. CDR3 nucleotide sequence: TGTGCCAGCAGCCAGAACCCTGTTTCGAGTGAGCAGTTCTTC. The encoded protein is CASSQNPVSSEQFF.

V usage is TRBV7-9 and J usage is TRBJ1-6, with 7 bases lining up with TRBD1. Germline loops: CDR1 SEHNR, CDR2 FQNEAQ (reference sequence). The CDR3 consists of 15 residues. Trimming removed 1 base from V and 5 bases from J; junction bases left unmatched: 2. The CDR3 DNA is TGTGCCAGCAGCTTAGGAGGGACAGATAATTCACCCCTCCACTTT. Protein product: CASSLGGTDNSPLHF.

This chain links TRBV9 with TRBJ2-7; a possible D gene is TRBD2 (5 bases). The CDR3 loop spans 16 amino acids. Germline CDR1 SGDLS, CDR2 YYNGEE. The V end was cut by 3 bases, the J end by 3 bases, with 19 bases between. CDR3 bases: TGTGCCAGCAGCGACGGAGGTGATCTTAACCTCTACGAGCAGTACTTC. It specifies CASSDGGDLNLYEQYF.

Regarding this clone: At the DNA level, this CDR3 is encoded by other sequences in the same sample as well. The CDR3 DNA sequence: TGTGCCAGCAGTGAAGCTGGAGGGGCGGGAGAAAAACTGTTTTTT. Encoded protein: CASSEAGGAGEKLFF. This chain links TRBV6-1 with TRBJ1-4, with a possible D match to TRBD1 (5 bases). Germline V CDR1 and CDR2: MNHNS, SASEGT. There are 15 residues in the CDR3. V was pared by 0 bases and J by 8 bases, with 13 bases between.

The chain employs TRBV6-4 and TRBJ2-3; D might be TRBD2 (5 bases). This CDR3 contains 14 residues. Per germline, CDR1 MRHNA and CDR2 SNTAGT. The V gene lost 7 bases and the J gene lost 1 base, with 12 bases spanning the gap. CDR3 sequence: CASIPPGGTDTQYF. CDR3 bases: TGTGCCAGCATCCCCCCCGGGGGCACAGATACGCAGTATTTT.

The J gene is TRBJ2-7, the V gene TRBV7-2, with D uncertain. This CDR3 is built from 12 residues. Trimming removed 0 bases from V and 6 bases from J, with 6 bases in between. Germline V gene lookup returns CDR1 SGHTA and CDR2 FQGNSA. The CDR3 reads CASSLAAAEQYF. The CDR3 DNA reads TGTGCCAGCAGCTTAGCGGCCGCCGAGCAGTACTTC.